These T cell receptor beta chains were read from a single sample in a study of T cell changes during pregnancy in multiple sclerosis. The data were produced by immunoSEQ multiplex PCR, yet TCRdb's version contains in-frame clones alone and is incomplete. The table lists some 100,000 clones, around 92% of them singletons. The sequencing used peripheral blood, collected before pregnancy. The receptors here all came from a female donor with multiple sclerosis, enrolled in a pregnancy study. Both conserved end residues are part of each CDR3. D genes are given only for firm matches. A clone size is listed for some rows: how often the clone was seen (once, few, many), or a class if it is expanded.

J gene: TRBJ2-7
V gene: TRBV4-1
clone size: NA
D gene: NA
CDR3 DNA: TGCGCCAGCAGCCCCACTGGGGGCTCCGCCTACGAGCAGTACTTC
CDR3 protein: CASSPTGGSAYEQYF

J gene: TRBJ2-3
V gene: TRBV12-5
clone size: once
D gene: TRBD2
CDR3 DNA: TGTGCTAGTGGCGACGCCGCTAGCGGGAGGGCAGATACGCAGTATTTT
CDR3 protein: CASGDAASGRADTQYF

J gene: TRBJ1-1
V gene: TRBV28
clone size: NA
D gene: TRBD1
CDR3 DNA: TGTGCCAGCAGCGCCCCCGGGACAGACTATATGAACACTGAAGCTTTCTTT
CDR3 protein: CASSAPGTDYMNTEAFF

J gene: TRBJ1-4
V gene: TRBV21-1
clone size: NA
D gene: NA
CDR3 DNA: TGTGCCAGCAGCAAACGAAACTGGGACAGAGATGATGAAAAACTGTTTTTT
CDR3 protein: CASSKRNWDRDDEKLFF

J gene: TRBJ2-7
V gene: TRBV27
clone size: NA
D gene: TRBD2
CDR3 DNA: TGTGCCAGCACCCCCCTACCTCGGGGGGAACAGTACTTC
CDR3 protein: CASTPLPRGEQYF

J gene: TRBJ1-1
V gene: TRBV30
clone size: NA
D gene: NA
CDR3 DNA: TGTGCCTGGAAAATCCGTGGGCAGGCCTCTTGGGCTTTCTTT
CDR3 protein: CAWKIRGQASWAFF

J gene: TRBJ1-1
V gene: TRBV28
clone size: NA
D gene: TRBD1
CDR3 DNA: TGTGCCAGCAGTTTAGGGGGACAGGGGGGATACGGAGCTTTCTTT
CDR3 protein: CASSLGGQGGYGAFF

J gene: TRBJ2-7
V gene: TRBV4-1
clone size: NA
D gene: NA
CDR3 DNA: TGCGCCAGCAGCCAAGTTTTGGGGGGCTACGAGCAGTACTTC
CDR3 protein: CASSQVLGGYEQYF

J gene: TRBJ1-2
V gene: TRBV6-5
clone size: NA
D gene: NA
CDR3 DNA: TGTGCCAGCAGTTACTCTGGGGCACAGAGATATGGCTACACCTTC
CDR3 protein: CASSYSGAQRYGYTF

J gene: TRBJ2-1
V gene: TRBV5-4
clone size: NA
D gene: TRBD2
CDR3 DNA: TGTGCCAGCAGCTTGGGGGGCGGGAGGGCCGACAATGAGCAGTTCTTC
CDR3 protein: CASSLGGGRADNEQFF

J gene: TRBJ2-4
V gene: TRBV27
clone size: once
D gene: TRBD1
CDR3 DNA: TGTGCCAGCAGTCAAAACAGGGGACACATTCAGTACTTC
CDR3 protein: CASSQNRGHIQYF

J gene: TRBJ2-5
V gene: TRBV7-7
clone size: NA
D gene: NA
CDR3 DNA: TGTGCCAGCAGCAAGGACACGGAGGAGACCCAGTACTTC
CDR3 protein: CASSKDTEETQYF